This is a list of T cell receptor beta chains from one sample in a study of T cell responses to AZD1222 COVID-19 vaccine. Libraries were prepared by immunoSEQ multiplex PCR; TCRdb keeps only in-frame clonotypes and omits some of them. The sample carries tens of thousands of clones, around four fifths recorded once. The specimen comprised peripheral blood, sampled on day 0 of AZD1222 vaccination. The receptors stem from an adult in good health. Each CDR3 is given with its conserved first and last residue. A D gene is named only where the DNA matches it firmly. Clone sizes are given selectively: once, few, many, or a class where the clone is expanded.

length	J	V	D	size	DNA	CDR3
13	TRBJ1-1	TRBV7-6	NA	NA	TGTGCCAGCAGCTCTATGAGGGACACTGAAGCTTTCTTT	CASSSMRDTEAFF
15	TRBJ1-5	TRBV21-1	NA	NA	TGTGCCAGCAGCAAGTCTGACAGGCACAATCAGCCCCAGCATTTT	CASSKSDRHNQPQHF
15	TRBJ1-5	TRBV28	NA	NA	TGTGCCAGCAGTTCCCCTAGTGGGGGGCATCAGCCCCAGCATTTT	CASSSPSGGHQPQHF
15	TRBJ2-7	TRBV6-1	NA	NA	TGTGCCAGCAGTGAATATTGGGGGTCAAGATACGAGCAGTACTTC	CASSEYWGSRYEQYF
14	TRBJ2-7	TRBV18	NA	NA	TGTGCCAGCTCAGACCGGGACGATACCTACGAGCAGTACTTC	CASSDRDDTYEQYF
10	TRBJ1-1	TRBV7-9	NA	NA	TGTGCCAGCGGGGGTACTGAAGCTTTCTTT	CASGGTEAFF
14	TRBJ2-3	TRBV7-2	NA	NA	TGTGCCAGCAGCTTTGGGGTGAGCACAGATACGCAGTATTTT	CASSFGVSTDTQYF
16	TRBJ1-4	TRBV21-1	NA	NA	NA	CASSKEVGTGSYKLFF
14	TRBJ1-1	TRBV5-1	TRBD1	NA	TGCGCCAGCAGCCCGGGGGACAGGGCGAATGAAGCTTTCTTT	CASSPGDRANEAFF
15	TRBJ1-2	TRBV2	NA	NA	TGTGCCAGCAGTGAAATCAGCGGGACTGCTTATGGCTACACCTTC	CASSEISGTAYGYTF
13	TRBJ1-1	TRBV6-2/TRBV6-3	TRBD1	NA	TGTGCCAGCAGTTCGACAGGGATCACTGAAGCTTTCTTT	CASSSTGITEAFF
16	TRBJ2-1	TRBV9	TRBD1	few	TGTGCCAGCAGCCGGGGCGGGACAGGGTACTACAATGAGCAGTTCTTC	CASSRGGTGYYNEQFF
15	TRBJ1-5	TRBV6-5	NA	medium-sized	TGTGCCAGCCGCATGAAACAGGCAAGCAATCAGCCCCAGCATTTT	CASRMKQASNQPQHF
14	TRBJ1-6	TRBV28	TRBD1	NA	TGTGCCAGCAGTACGGGACAGTCCCGTATTCCCCTCCACTTT	CASSTGQSRIPLHF
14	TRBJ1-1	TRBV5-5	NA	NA	TGTGCCAGCAGCTTGTTTGGGGGGAGCACTGAAGCTTTCTTT	CASSLFGGSTEAFF
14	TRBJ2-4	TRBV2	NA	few	TGTGCCAGCAGTGAGGACGTAGCCAAAAACATTCAGTACTTC	CASSEDVAKNIQYF
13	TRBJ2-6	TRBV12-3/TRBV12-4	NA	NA	TGTGCCAGCGAAAAGGCGGGAACCAACGTCCTGACTTTC	CASEKAGTNVLTF
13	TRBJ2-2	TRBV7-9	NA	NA	TGTGCCAGCAGTTTGGGTAACACCGGGGAGCTGTTTTTT	CASSLGNTGELFF
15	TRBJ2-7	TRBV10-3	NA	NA	TGTGCCATCAGTGAGATGGGGGGCGCCTTCTACGAGCAGTACTTC	CAISEMGGAFYEQYF
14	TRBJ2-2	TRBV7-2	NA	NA	TGTGCCAGCAGCTTAGTCAGGGGAGGCGGGGAGCTGTTTTTT	CASSLVRGGGELFF
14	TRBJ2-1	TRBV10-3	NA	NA	TGTGCCATCAGTGAGTCGGGGACAACGGGTGAGCAGTTCTTC	CAISESGTTGEQFF
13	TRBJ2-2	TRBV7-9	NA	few	TGTGCCAGCAGCACTCCGGGCCCCGGGGAGCTGTTTTTT	CASSTPGPGELFF
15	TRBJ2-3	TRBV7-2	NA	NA	TGTGCCAGCAGTATAAGGGGCTTACGCACAGATACGCAGTATTTT	CASSIRGLRTDTQYF
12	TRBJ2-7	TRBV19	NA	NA	TGTGCCAGTAGTCCCGGGGTGACCGAGCAGTACTTC	CASSPGVTEQYF
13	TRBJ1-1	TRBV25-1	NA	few	TGTGCCAGCCGGTTTGACACGAACACTGAAGCTTTCTTT	CASRFDTNTEAFF
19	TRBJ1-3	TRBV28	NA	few	TGTGCCAGCAGTTTCTGGGGGGCGCGAAGTTCTACGTCTGGAAACACCATATATTTT	CASSFWGARSSTSGNTIYF
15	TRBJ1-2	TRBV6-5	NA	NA	TGTGCCAGCAGTTACAACGAGAAGTCTAACTATGGCTACACCTTC	CASSYNEKSNYGYTF
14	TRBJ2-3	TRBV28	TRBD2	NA	TGTGCCAGCCGTAGCGGGGGAGACACAGATACGCAGTATTTT	CASRSGGDTDTQYF
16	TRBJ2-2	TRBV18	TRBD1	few	TGTGCCAGCTCACCGAGGACAGGGGTCGACACCGGGGAGCTGTTTTTT	CASSPRTGVDTGELFF
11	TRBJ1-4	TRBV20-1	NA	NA	TGCAGTGCCACCACTGGGGAAAAACTGTTTTTT	CSATTGEKLFF
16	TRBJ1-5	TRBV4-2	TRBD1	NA	TGTGCCAGCAGCCAAAAGACAGGGGTTAGCAATCAGCCCCAGCATTTT	CASSQKTGVSNQPQHF
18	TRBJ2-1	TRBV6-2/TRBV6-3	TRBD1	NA	TGTGCCAGCAGTTCCGACGACAGGGCCGGCTTGTGGTACAATGAGCAGTTCTTC	CASSSDDRAGLWYNEQFF
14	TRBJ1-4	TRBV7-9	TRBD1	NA	TGTGCCAGCAGCCAGGGACAGGGAGATGAAAAACTGTTTTTT	CASSQGQGDEKLFF
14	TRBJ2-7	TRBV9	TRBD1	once	TGTGCCAGCAGCCCCCCAAGACAGGGCAACGAGCAGTACTTC	CASSPPRQGNEQYF
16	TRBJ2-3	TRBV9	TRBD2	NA	TGTGCCAGCACCCACCCCGGGGAGCGGGGGAAAGATACGCAGTATTTT	CASTHPGERGKDTQYF
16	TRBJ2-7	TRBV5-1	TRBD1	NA	TGCGCCAGCAGCTTGGGGTCAGGGGGCTATACCTACGAGCAGTACTTC	CASSLGSGGYTYEQYF
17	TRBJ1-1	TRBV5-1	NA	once	TGCGCCAGCAGCTTAGGGTGGAGGTCCGTGGCGAACACTGAAGCTTTCTTT	CASSLGWRSVANTEAFF
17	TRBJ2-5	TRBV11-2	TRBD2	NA	TGTGCCAGCAGCTTAGAGGATATGGCGGGGGGGCAGGAGACCCAGTACTTC	CASSLEDMAGGQETQYF
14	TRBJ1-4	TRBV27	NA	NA	TGTGCCAGCAGCAACCTTGGGACTAATGAAAAACTGTTTTTT	CASSNLGTNEKLFF
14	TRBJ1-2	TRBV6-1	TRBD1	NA	TGTGCCAGCAGTGAAGGGACAGGGGGTTTTGGCTACACCTTC	CASSEGTGGFGYTF
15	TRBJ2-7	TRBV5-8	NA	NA	TGTGCCAGCAGCTTGGCCCGGGTCGGGTTCTACGAGCAGTACTTC	CASSLARVGFYEQYF
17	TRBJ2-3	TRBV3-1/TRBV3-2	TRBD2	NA	TGTGCCAGCAGCCAAAGACTAGCGGGGCCCCTCACAGATACGCAGTATTTT	CASSQRLAGPLTDTQYF
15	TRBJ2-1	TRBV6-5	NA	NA	TGTGCCAGCAGCCTGGACAGCAACTCCTACAATGAGCAGTTCTTC	CASSLDSNSYNEQFF
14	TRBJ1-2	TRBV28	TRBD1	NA	TGTGCCAGCAGGGAACAGGGGGCCAACTATGGCTACACCTTC	CASREQGANYGYTF
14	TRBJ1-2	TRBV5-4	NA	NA	TGTGCCAGCAGCTCACTCCAGGGGAACTATGGCTACACCTTC	CASSSLQGNYGYTF
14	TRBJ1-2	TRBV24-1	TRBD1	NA	TGTGCCACCAGTGATTCGGGGACAGCCTATGGCTACACCTTC	CATSDSGTAYGYTF
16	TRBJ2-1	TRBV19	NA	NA	TGTGCCAGTAGTCTTATCGGCGAGATCTCCTACAATGAGCAGTTCTTC	CASSLIGEISYNEQFF
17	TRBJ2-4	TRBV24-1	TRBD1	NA	TGTGCCACCAGTGATTTGCCAGGGACAGGAGGTGAAAACATTCAGTACTTC	CATSDLPGTGGENIQYF
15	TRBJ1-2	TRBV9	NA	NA	TGTGCCAGCAGCGTAGGGGGGGGCCGCCACTATGGCTACACCTTC	CASSVGGGRHYGYTF
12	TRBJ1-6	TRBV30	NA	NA	TGTGCCTGGAGCCTTACCAATTCACCCCTCCACTTT	CAWSLTNSPLHF
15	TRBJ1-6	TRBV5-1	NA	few	TGCGCCAGCAGCTCCCGGGACGGTTCGGGTTCACCCCTCCACTTT	CASSSRDGSGSPLHF
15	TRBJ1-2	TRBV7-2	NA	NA	TGTGCCAGCAGCCGGGGGACGGAAAGGCCCTATGGCTACACCTTC	CASSRGTERPYGYTF
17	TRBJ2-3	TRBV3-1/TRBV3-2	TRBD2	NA	TGTGCCAGCAGCCAAGATAGTAAGCGGGGGTTGCTAGATACGCAGTATTTT	CASSQDSKRGLLDTQYF
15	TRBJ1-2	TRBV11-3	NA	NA	TGTGCCAGCAGCTTAGGAGTAGGCGTACCCTACCTAGTTACCTTC	CASSLGVGVPYLVTF
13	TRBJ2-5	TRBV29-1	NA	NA	TGCAGCGTTGCCCCGGGAAGCCAAGAGACCCAGTACTTC	CSVAPGSQETQYF
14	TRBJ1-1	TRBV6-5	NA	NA	TGTGCCAGCAGTTACGGGGTTAGGAGGGCTGAAGCTTTCTTT	CASSYGVRRAEAFF
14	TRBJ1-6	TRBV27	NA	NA	TGTGCCAGCACCAATTTTGGGGGGTCTTCACCCCTCCACTTT	CASTNFGGSSPLHF